The rows below give T cell receptor beta chains drawn from one sample of a study of CD8 T cells in ankylosing spondylitis. MiXCR, applied by TCRdb to the 5' RACE reads, yields one record per CDR3 protein. Of fewer than 400,000 distinct CDR3 sequences in the sample, about 20% were seen once. Sequenced: blood, either unsorted or a sorted T cell fraction (not recorded which). Source of these receptors: a male donor with ankylosing spondylitis. Both conserved end residues are part of each CDR3. The size field is filled for only some rows; it gives once, few, many or a size class.

clone size | J gene | V gene | CDR3 protein
few | TRBJ2-1 | TRBV11-2 | CASSREKSSYNEQFF
. | TRBJ2-4 | TRBV7-9 | CASSLWLGSRAKNIQYF
. | TRBJ2-4 | TRBV7-3 | CASSPRGSLIQYF
few | TRBJ2-5 | TRBV7-9 | CASSWPFLALKETQYF
few | TRBJ2-6 | TRBV6-5 | CASSHSGQSGANVLTF
. | TRBJ1-2 | TRBV7-6 | CASSSRDREDYGYTF
. | TRBJ2-3 | TRBV20-1 | CSAKEDGETTDTQYF
. | TRBJ2-2 | TRBV5-1 | CASSRDRGRTGELFF
. | TRBJ2-5 | TRBV5-1 | CASSLLAGGFRETQYF
few | TRBJ2-1 | TRBV4-3 | CASSRQRDVSYNEQFF
. | TRBJ2-3 | TRBV20-1 | CSAFTSGRRGTQYF
few | TRBJ2-1 | TRBV6-2/TRBV6-3 | CASSRLGPEQFF
few | TRBJ2-1 | TRBV7-2 | CASSLNGGGDNEQFF
once | TRBJ2-7 | TRBV12-3/TRBV12-4 | CASSPIRSSYEQYF
. | TRBJ2-5 | TRBV5-1 | CASRGLQGSQTQYF
. | TRBJ1-6 | TRBV12-3/TRBV12-4 | CASSATDRETNSPLHF
few | TRBJ2-5 | TRBV15 | CATSRDPTGPETQYF
. | TRBJ2-7 | TRBV20-1 | CSARDPRGSYEQYF
. | TRBJ2-3 | TRBV27 | CATRVGRKDTQYF
. | TRBJ2-3 | TRBV7-3 | CATRAGGPTDTQYF
many | TRBJ2-3 | TRBV20-1 | CSARDDKRGDTQYF
. | TRBJ1-1 | TRBV7-3 | CASSQPGGNTEAFF
. | TRBJ2-7 | TRBV20-1 | CSGVELRYEQYF
. | TRBJ2-1 | TRBV6-2/TRBV6-3 | CASSLPGATDNEQFF
few | TRBJ2-1 | TRBV20-1 | CSAAGTFKGLNEQFF
. | TRBJ1-3 | TRBV28 | CASSFFGRHPIPGNTIYF
. | TRBJ1-1 | TRBV20-1 | CSAPRQVGLPEAFF
. | TRBJ2-1 | TRBV6-5 | CASSYLTLGHSSYNEQFF
. | TRBJ1-4 | TRBV15 | CATSRDGGSTNEKLFF
. | TRBJ2-3 | TRBV7-2 | CASSSPGGGSTDTQYF
. | TRBJ1-4 | TRBV5-1 | CASSLAVATNEKLFF
. | TRBJ2-2 | TRBV5-1 | CASSRDRVRGDMNTGELFF
. | TRBJ1-1 | TRBV5-5 | CASSLAGSSEAFF
few | TRBJ2-2 | TRBV30 | CAWTRLVPGELFF
many | TRBJ2-5 | TRBV7-2 | CASSLSRGETQYF
. | TRBJ2-5 | TRBV29-1 | CSVEDLVQETQYF